Listed here are 26 T cell receptor beta chains from one sample, sequenced in a study of Ad26.COV2.S vaccination and SARS-CoV-2 variants. Treatment of the sample: 15 to 20 received Ad26.COV2.S at low or high dose, single or two shots; several received placebo; per-sample allocation not given. It was on day 63 after the first vaccine or placebo injection that samples were taken. TCRdb keeps only in-frame clones here, not all; method: immunoSEQ multiplex PCR. The data contain about 320,000 clones, approximately 86% of them singletons. Sample: peripheral blood, taken in a trial of Ad26.COV2.S vaccine versus placebo. The source is a person aged 18-65 years who received the Ad26.COV2.S COVID-19 vaccine or a placebo.

The chain joins TRBV7-9 to TRBJ1-3; 8 bases match TRBD1. This CDR3 has 15 residues. From germline, CDR1 is SEHNR and CDR2 FQNEAQ (reference sequence). The V and J ends lost 6 bases and 0 bases, in that order; junction bases with no gene match: 4. As DNA, the CDR3 is TGTGCCAGCAGTCGGACAGGGACCTCTGGAAACACCATATATTTT. Encoded protein: CASSRTGTSGNTIYF.

This clone came up once. The CDR3 spells CASSSHAYNEQFF. CDR3 DNA sequence: TGTGCCAGCAGTTCCCATGCGTACAATGAGCAGTTCTTC. The chain has TRBV27 and TRBJ2-1, with D unclear. Germline-derived CDR1 and CDR2 are MNHEY and SMNVEV (reference sequence). Trimming cost V 4 bases and J 4 bases, with 8 bases left between them. The CDR3 sequence is 13 residues long.

The chain uses TRBV4-3 and TRBJ1-2, with TRBD1 identical over 8 bases. This CDR3 spans 15 amino acids. Trimming removed 4 bases from V and 8 bases from J; junction bases left unmatched: 12. The germline V gene encodes CDR1 LGHNA and CDR2 YSLEER. The CDR3 DNA reads as TGCGCCAGCAGCCCGGGGGTGCAGGGGGCGCGGGGCTACACCTTC. Amino acids: CASSPGVQGARGYTF.

This chain links TRBV10-2 with TRBJ1-2; 11 bases line up with TRBD1. This CDR3 is 15 amino acids long. With V trimmed by 6 bases and J by 0 bases, 3 bases remained unmatched. The V gene's germline CDR1 is WSHSY and CDR2 SAAADI. The CDR3 region has the DNA TGCGCCAGCAGAAAGGGACAGGGGGCTAACTATGGCTACACCTTC. Amino acid sequence: CASRKGQGANYGYTF.

V usage is TRBV7-2 and J usage is TRBJ1-2; TRBD1 matches 9 bases. Germline CDR1 reads SGHTA; CDR2 reads FQGNSA. The CDR3 runs to 15 residues. Trimming at V came to 5 bases and at J to 4 bases, leaving 8 bases not matched to a gene. The CDR3 DNA sequence: TGTGCCAGCAGCCTATACGGGACAGGGACCTATGGCTACACCTTC. Its protein product is CASSLYGTGTYGYTF.

This chain joins TRBV5-4 and TRBJ1-1; D not resolved. V was clipped by 2 bases and J by 8 bases, with 10 bases between them. CDR1 is SGHNT, CDR2 YYREEE, per germline (reference sequence). The CDR3 consists of 12 residues. The CDR3 loop reads CASSFTGREAFF. The CDR3 DNA reads TGTGCCAGCAGCTTCACGGGAAGGGAAGCTTTCTTT.

The J gene is TRBJ1-2, the V gene TRBV20-1; 9 positions match TRBD1. The V gene's germline CDR1 is DFQATT and CDR2 SNEGSKA (reference sequence). V lost 3 bases to trimming and J lost 4 bases; unmatched junction nucleotides: 9. The length of the CDR3 is 15 residues. The CDR3 loop is CSASEAGTGLYGYTF. CDR3 DNA: TGCAGTGCTAGTGAGGCCGGGACAGGGCTCTATGGCTACACCTTC.

The chain recombines TRBV30 with TRBJ1-2; no clear D gene. Germline V lookup: CDR1 GTSNPN, CDR2 SVGIG (reference sequence). Trimming removed 0 bases from V and 5 bases from J, with 7 bases in between. The CDR3 covers 12 residues. Here the CDR3 DNA reads TGTGCCTGGAGTGTACAAGGGTATGGCTACACCTTC. Its protein is CAWSVQGYGYTF. Full variable domain (remainder filled in from reference TRBV30 and TRBJ1-2): SQTIHQWPATLVQPVGSPLSLECTVEGTSNPNLYWYRQAAGRGLQLLFYSVGIGQISSEVPQNLSASRPQDRQFILSSKKLLLSDSGFYLCAWSVQGYGYTFGSGTRLTVV.

The chain couples TRBV5-1 to TRBJ2-7; 8 bases are a match to TRBD2. Germline V gene lookup returns CDR1 SGHRS and CDR2 YFSETQ. The CDR3 loop spans 17 amino acids. Losses at the gene ends were 0 bases for V and 0 bases for J; bases not matched to a gene: 8. CDR3 protein: CASSLEGLAGSSYEQYF. The CDR3 DNA reads TGCGCCAGCAGCTTGGAGGGGCTAGCGGGTAGCTCCTACGAGCAGTACTTC.

The chain carries TRBV19 and TRBJ1-1; 7 nucleotides agree with TRBD1. The CDR3 extends over 14 amino acids. CDR1 is LNHDA and CDR2 is SQIVND in the germline V gene (reference sequence). V lost 3 bases to trimming and J lost 10 bases; unmatched junction nucleotides: 11. DNA for the CDR3: TGTGCCAGTAGTATCGGGACAGAGATCGGGGCAGCTTTCTTT. Translated, it gives CASSIGTEIGAAFF.

The chain uses TRBV28 and TRBJ2-4, with a tentative D call TRBD1 (6 bases). Germline V gene data show CDR1 as MDHEN and CDR2 as SYDVKM. Trimming took 1 base from V and 3 from J, leaving 19 bases between them. The CDR3 length is 18 residues. The CDR3 nucleotides read TGTGCCAGCAGTTTATTGCGACAGGCAGATCTAAACAAAAACATTCAGTACTTC. This encodes CASSLLRQADLNKNIQYF.

In its sample, this clone was seen a few times. The chain joins TRBV7-8 to TRBJ1-1; D is possibly TRBD1 (5 bases). Germline assignment: CDR1 SGHVS and CDR2 FQNEAQ. Trimming shortened V by 0 bases and J by 6 bases, and 17 bases separated the two germline ends. The CDR3 length is 16 residues. CDR3: CASSLAGRGIVSEAFF. The CDR3 DNA is TGTGCCAGCAGCTTAGCGGGCCGGGGCATTGTGTCTGAAGCTTTCTTT.

The V and J genes are TRBV7-9 and TRBJ1-2; 7 bases match TRBD1. This CDR3 has 18 amino acids. Trimming cost V 5 bases and J 3 bases; bases outside gene matches: 18. In germline, CDR1 is SEHNR, CDR2 FQNEAQ (reference sequence). The CDR3 DNA follows: TGTGCCAGCAGCCGCCGGGACAGAACGGCTGTGACGCACTATGGCTACACCTTC. It codes for CASSRRDRTAVTHYGYTF. The full variable domain, completed using reference TRBV7-9 and TRBJ1-2, is DTGVSQNPRHKITKRGQNVTFRCDPISEHNRLYWYRQTLGQGPEFLTYFQNEAQLEKSRLLSDRFSAERPKGSFSTLEIQRTEQGDSAMYLCASSRRDRTAVTHYGYTFGSGTRLTVV.

V usage is TRBV7-2 and J usage is TRBJ2-2; 12 bases fit TRBD1. Per germline, CDR1 SGHTA and CDR2 FQGNSA. V shed 4 bases and J 7 bases; nucleotides not matched to a gene: 4. The CDR3 extends over 15 amino acids. The CDR3 nucleotides read TGTGCCAGCAGCTGGGGACAGGGGGCAGGCGGGGAGCTGTTTTTT. This gives the protein CASSWGQGAGGELFF.

The genes are TRBV11-3 and TRBJ1-1; D might be TRBD1 (5 bases). V lost 1 base to trimming and J lost 5 bases, with 11 bases between them. CDR1 is SGHNT, CDR2 YENEEA, per germline. This CDR3 has 14 amino acids. The CDR3 nucleotides read TGTGCCAGCAGCTTAGGGGGCTCGGCGACTGAAGCTTTCTTT. Amino acids: CASSLGGSATEAFF. The complete variable domain, with remaining parts taken from reference TRBV11-3 and TRBJ1-1, reads EAGVVQSPRYKIIEKKQPVAFWCNPISGHNTLYWYLQNLGQGPELLIRYENEEAVDDSQLPKDRFSAERLKGVDSTLKIQPAELGDSAVYLCASSLGGSATEAFFGQGTRLTVV.

This sequence joins TRBV5-1 and TRBJ2-3; tentative D call: TRBD1 (5 bases). CDR3 size: 14 residues. V was pared by 1 base and J by 3 bases, with 9 bases between. CDR1 and CDR2 from the germline V gene are SGHRS and YFSETQ. The CDR3 spells CASSLTGRTDTQYF. DNA of the CDR3: TGCGCCAGCAGCTTGACAGGCCGAACAGATACGCAGTATTTT.

The V call is TRBV6-4, the J call TRBJ1-1; TRBD1 might be the D (6 bases). Germline V CDR1 and CDR2: MRHNA, SNTAGT. This CDR3 has 14 residues. V was trimmed by 6 bases and J by 3 bases, leaving 14 bases between them. The CDR3 is CASSIQQGDTEAFF. The CDR3 DNA is TGTGCCAGCAGCATTCAACAGGGTGACACTGAAGCTTTCTTT.

In its sample, this clone was seen a few times. The chain couples TRBV5-6 to TRBJ2-7, with D unresolved. The CDR3 runs to 12 residues. The germline V gene has CDR1 SGHDT and CDR2 YYEEEE. V lost 3 bases and J lost 2, with 6 bases in between. The chain's CDR3 is CASSSRPYEQYF. CDR3 coding DNA: TGTGCCAGCAGCTCCCGGCCCTACGAGCAGTACTTC.

The rearrangement uses TRBV27 and TRBJ2-3; D assignment may be TRBD1 or TRBD2 (6 bases each). CDR1 and CDR2 (germline): MNHEY, SMNVEV (reference sequence). Trimming shortened V by 5 bases and J by 0 bases, and 9 bases separated the two germline ends. The CDR3 length is 14 residues. The CDR3 sequence is CASSGGRSTDTQYF. The CDR3, as DNA: TGTGCCAGCAGTGGGGGGCGTAGCACAGATACGCAGTATTTT.

The CDR3, as DNA: TGTGCCAGCAGCCCTGGGACTAGCGGGGGTGATACGCAGTATTTT. This codes for CASSPGTSGGDTQYF. V usage is TRBV4-2 and J usage is TRBJ2-3; 14 bases match TRBD2. Germline V lookup: CDR1 LGHNA, CDR2 YNFKEQ. V lost 4 bases and J lost 6; bases outside the gene matches: 3. This CDR3 is 15 amino acids long.

This rearrangement joins TRBV30 to TRBJ1-2; no definite D call. Germline V gene sequence: CDR1 GTSNPN, CDR2 SVGIG (reference sequence). Trimming pared 5 bases from V and 13 bases from J, leaving 17 bases between. The CDR3 runs to 11 residues. CDR3 region: CAWGEAGAPTF. The CDR3 DNA is TGTGCCTGGGGGGAGGCGGGTGCCCCCACCTTC.

The V call is TRBV3-1 (or the pseudogene TRBV3-2), the J call TRBJ2-3, with 11 positions matching TRBD2. The CDR3 length is 18 residues. The trim removed 5 bases at V and 4 bases at J, leaving 14 bases unmatched. Germline CDR1 reads LGHDT; CDR2 reads YNNKEL (reference sequence). Here the CDR3 reads CASSFQTSGASFPDTQYF. CDR3 DNA sequence: TGTGCCAGCAGCTTCCAGACTAGCGGGGCGAGTTTTCCAGATACGCAGTATTTT.

This chain uses TRBV5-6 with TRBJ2-3, with 8 bases identical to TRBD2. Unmatched junction bases numbered 11, after V lost 3 bases and J lost 2 bases. Germline V gene lookup returns CDR1 SGHDT and CDR2 YYEEEE. CDR3 length: 17 amino acids. The CDR3 protein is CASSYAGGSGTTDTQYF. Here the CDR3 DNA reads TGTGCCAGCAGCTACGCGGGAGGTAGCGGGACCACAGATACGCAGTATTTT.

This CDR3 is CASRTGSSYEQYF. CDR3 nucleotides: TGCGCCAGCCGGACAGGGAGCTCCTACGAGCAGTACTTC. The chain joins TRBV5-1 to TRBJ2-7; 8 nucleotides match TRBD1. V lost 7 bases and J lost 0; bases outside the gene matches: 3. Germline V lookup: CDR1 SGHRS, CDR2 YFSETQ. CDR3 size: 13 residues.

Only one count was recorded for this clone. The chain couples TRBV11-1 to TRBJ2-1; TRBD1 is a possible D gene (6 bases). Germline loops: CDR1 SGHAT, CDR2 FQDESV (reference sequence). The CDR3 sequence is 15 residues long. Trimming removed 4 bases from V and 8 bases from J, with 18 bases in between. The DNA of the CDR3 is TGTGCCAGCAGCTATCCGGGACAAAAAGGGTATGAGCAGTTCTTC. Amino acids: CASSYPGQKGYEQFF.

The chain combines TRBV12-3 or TRBV12-4 with TRBJ2-2; D remains ambiguous. Deletions cut 1 base from V and 5 bases from J, with 5 bases between. CDR3 length: 13 amino acids. DNA for the CDR3: TGTGCCAGCAGTTTAGTAGAAACCGGGGAGCTGTTTTTT. Protein sequence: CASSLVETGELFF.